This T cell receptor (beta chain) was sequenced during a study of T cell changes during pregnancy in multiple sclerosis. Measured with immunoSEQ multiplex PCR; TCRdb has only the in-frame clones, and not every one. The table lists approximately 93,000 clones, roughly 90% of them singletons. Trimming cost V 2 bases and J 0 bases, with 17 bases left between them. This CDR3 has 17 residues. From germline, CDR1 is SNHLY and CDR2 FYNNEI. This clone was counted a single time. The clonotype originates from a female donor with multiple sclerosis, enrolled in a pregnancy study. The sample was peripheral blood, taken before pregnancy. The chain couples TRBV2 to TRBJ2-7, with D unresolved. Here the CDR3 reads CASSESQASSHSYEQYF. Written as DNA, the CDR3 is TGTGCCAGCAGTGAATCGCAGGCGAGCTCCCACTCCTACGAGCAGTACTTC.